What follows describes a single TCR beta chain. The data originate from a study of blood T cell repertoires in COVID-19. Overall study: Acute and convalescent COVID-19 specimens originated in the United States, Italy and Spain. PBMCs, B-cell-depleted T cells, or T cells provided the cDNA or gDNA that made up the material.

This CDR3 comprises 14 residues. Germline V gives CDR1 SEHNR, CDR2 FQNEAQ (reference sequence). V lost 5 bases, J lost 1 base, and 11 bases lay in between. Authors' processing steps: Estimation of nucleated cell counts relied on the amplification of reference gene primers. Sequenced by immunoSEQ multiplex PCR; TCRdb stores in-frame clones only, minus some. V and J calls and clone size are those listed in that table; D and trimming were worked out from the DNA. The table has a few hundred thousand clones, roughly 86% seen once; the top ten hold around 10%. The receptor comes from a man between 35 and 55 years old who had recovered from COVID-19. V usage is TRBV7-9 and J usage is TRBJ1-1; D not certain. Sequencing used peripheral blood. The CDR3 DNA reads TGTGCCAGCAGCCCACCCACCAGGAACACTGAAGCTTTCTTT. It encodes CASSPPTRNTEAFF.